The T cell receptor (beta chain) described here comes from a study of shared clonotypes between healthy human individuals. In regard to this clone: Other DNA variants within this sample encode the same CDR3.

Trimming removed 0 bases at V and 4 bases at J, with 10 bases between. The CDR3 loop spans 14 amino acids. Germline V gene lookup returns CDR1 SGHTA and CDR2 FQGNSA. Per the original methods: Because ImmunoSEQ provided only junction sequences with no quality scores, the filtering differed. Some clones are missing from TCRdb's copy, which holds only in-frame ones; the method was immunoSEQ multiplex PCR. That table furnishes V, J and clone size, whereas the DNA furnished D and trimming. The data hold 600,000 to 800,000 clones, with over 55% observed a single time. Sequences were obtained from memory CD4+ T cells sorted from blood. Documented subset: CD45RA-negative fraction. This TCR was sampled from a woman aged 25 to 45 in good health. V gene TRBV7-2 combines with J gene TRBJ2-7; possibly TRBD2 for D (6 bases). This CDR3 reads CASSLAEGPYEQYF. As DNA, the CDR3 is TGTGCCAGCAGCTTAGCGGAGGGCCCTTACGAGCAGTACTTC.